This T cell receptor beta chain was documented in a study of T cells in Graves' hyperthyroidism and ophthalmopathy. Amplification of TCR beta CDR3 regions used RNA as the template. Using the HTBI primer set, a first-round RT-PCR was run on the TCR CDR3. In TCRdb, the multiplex PCR reads were re-called with MiXCR into one record per CDR3 protein. The table lists fewer than 550,000 distinct CDR3 sequences, roughly 14% of them singletons, with over 12% in the top ten. J was trimmed by 0 bases and V by 0 bases; bases with no gene match: 5. Germline V gene data show CDR1 as KGHSH and CDR2 as LQKENI. This CDR3 region has 17 residues. This clonotype was seen only a few times. Its antigen is not identified. Study-wide points: Prediction of ophthalmopathy progression came a median approximately 6 months pre-onset. Also found in blood were most expanded thyroid clonotypes above 0.001.

The receptor comes from a woman under 30 with Graves' hyperthyroidism. The sample comprised blood. J is TRBJ2-1 and V is TRBV18; 7 nucleotides align to TRBD2. CDR3 nucleotides: TGTGCCAGCTCACCACCTCGGGCGGGGGACTCCTACAATGAGCAGTTCTTC. Its translation is CASSPPRAGDSYNEQFF.